This TCR beta chain was sequenced for a study of T cells after yellow fever vaccination (dated by TCRdb to 2018 to 2020). For the wider study: The SMART-Seq v4 Ultra Low Input RNA kit was used to prepare libraries from fractions with low cell numbers. To track T-cell clones before and after primary and booster YFV17D yellow fever vaccination, bulk TCR alpha and beta repertoires were sequenced longitudinally. The cohort comprised two healthy male donors, one aged 18 to 30 and one aged 30 to 40 years. Blood was collected at multiple timepoints before and after primary and secondary immunization, and bulk PBMC replicates and cell subsets were isolated. Study-level results and caveats: The study included only two donors, which limits how far the findings can be generalized. After the booster, most clones that had expanded after primary vaccination were detected again (around 96% of CD4 and roughly 86% of CD8), suggesting broad maintenance of memory. The secondary T-cell response was found to be weaker but faster than the primary response, with a peak reached on day 5 rather than on day 15. Because abundant contaminating clonotypes from the bulk population could be contained in FACS-sorted repertoires, computational filtering was required. A small fraction of clonotypes appeared in both the CD4 and CD8 compartments, likely as a result of convergent recombination.

This clonotype has a handful of counts. Its antigen is unknown. Base qualities were left out, and no much larger clone turns up one base away. Germline trimming amounts to 6 bases on V and 6 bases on J, with 6 as the count of junction bases outside the gene matches. Its CDR3 holds 13 amino acids, cysteine through phenylalanine. CDR3 DNA only is kept here, 39 bases in frame from base 1. CDR1 and CDR2 were assigned from the germline V gene (reference sequence) as MNHEY and SMNVEV. The treatment or condition label of this sample denotes: live attenuated yellow fever vaccine strain. Two biological replicates of bulk PBMCs were collected at each blood-draw timepoint. PBMCs were isolated from peripheral blood using a standard Ficoll-Paque protocol. TriZol was used to extract RNA from bulk PBMCs, CD4 and CD8 fractions, and dextramer-positive and dextramer-negative fractions. TCR cDNA was made using 5'RACE template switching, a step that added a universal primer site and unique molecular identifiers. cDNA synthesis was primed from both the TCR alpha and TCR beta constant segments. Two PCR steps were used to amplify libraries, with sample barcodes and sequencing adapters being added in the second step. Sequencing of the libraries was done on either Illumina HiSeq 2500 (2x100 bp) or NovaSeq (2x150 bp). From the authors' description of their analysis: MIGEC handled demultiplexing of reads and collapsing into UMI consensus sequences, while MiXCR performed V(D)J alignment. Using edgeR on replicate PBMC samples, clonotypes were called vaccine-responding if FDR was below 0.01 and the log2 fold change was above 5 up to day 15. Each bulk clonotype received a CD4 or CD8 identity based on whether the sequenced CD4 or CD8 repertoire contained that clonotype at higher abundance. TCRdb trimmed public reads at Q25 via fastp, called clones via MiXCR and kept in-frame beta chains. All rows with the same CDR3 protein become a single entry with the most common DNA and genes. The authors' filters were not applied to this entry. The sample includes roughly 500,000 distinct CDR3 sequences, with roughly 21% observed a single time. The top ten clones comprise around an eighth of the sample.

The receptor chain draws on TRBV27 and TRBJ2-7, with 9 central nucleotides matching TRBD1. This receptor was identified in a man aged 25-45 years who received the YFV17D yellow fever vaccine. Sequenced here: PBMCs, sampled 15 days after the yellow fever booster vaccination. For the CDR3, the sequence is CASRVTGGSEQYF. The bases read TGTGCCAGCAGGGTGACAGGGGGGTCCGAGCAGTACTTC.